This T cell receptor beta chain was identified during a study of Ad26.COV2.S vaccination and SARS-CoV-2 variants. The overall study: Dosing was one shot or two shots 56 days apart.

The CDR3 is made up of 15 amino acids. V shed 7 bases and J shed 9 bases, with 23 bases lying between them. Germline lookup yields CDR1 SGHRS and CDR2 YFSETQ. Using immunoSEQ multiplex PCR, the repertoire was profiled, and TCRdb retains in-frame clones only, with some absent. Of 350,000 to 400,000 clones listed, approximately 90% were seen once; the top ten hold 3% to 4.5%. Treatment denoted: roughly 20 received Ad26.COV2.S at low or high dose, single or two shots; 5 received placebo; per-sample allocation not given. Sampling occurred on day 63 after the first vaccine or placebo injection. The rearrangement links TRBV5-1 to TRBJ2-1, with a weak D call TRBD1 (5 bases). This clonotype was sampled from a person between 18 and 65 years old who received the Ad26.COV2.S COVID-19 vaccine or a placebo. The sequencing here drew on peripheral blood, taken in a trial of Ad26.COV2.S vaccine versus placebo. The CDR3 is CASVPGNHLSGEQFF. In DNA form, the CDR3 reads TGCGCCAGCGTCCCAGGGAACCATCTAAGTGGTGAGCAGTTCTTC.